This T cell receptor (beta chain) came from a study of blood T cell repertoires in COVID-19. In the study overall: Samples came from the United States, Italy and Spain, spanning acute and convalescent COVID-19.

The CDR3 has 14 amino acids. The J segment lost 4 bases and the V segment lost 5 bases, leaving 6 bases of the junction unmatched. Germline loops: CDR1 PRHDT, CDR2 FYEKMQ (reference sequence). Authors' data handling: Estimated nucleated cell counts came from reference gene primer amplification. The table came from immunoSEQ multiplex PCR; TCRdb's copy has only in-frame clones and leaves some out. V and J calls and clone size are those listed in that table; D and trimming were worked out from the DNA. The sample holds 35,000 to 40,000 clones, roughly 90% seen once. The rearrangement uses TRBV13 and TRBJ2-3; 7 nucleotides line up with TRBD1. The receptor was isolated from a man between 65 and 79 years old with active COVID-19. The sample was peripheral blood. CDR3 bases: TGTGCCAGCAGCCCCGACAGGGCGGCAGATACGCAGTATTTT. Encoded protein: CASSPDRAADTQYF.